What follows is one T cell receptor beta chain and its context. This sample is drawn from a study of shared clonotypes between healthy human individuals. This CDR3 is 13 amino acids long. The V and J ends lost 0 bases and 4 bases respectively, with 7 bases between them. Looked up from germline, CDR1 is GTSNPN and CDR2 is SVGIG (reference sequence). Genomic DNA from each subset was divided evenly over several immunoSEQ plates. Sequenced by immunoSEQ multiplex PCR; TCRdb stores in-frame clones only, minus some. The profile shows about 2.4 million clones, around 94% of them singletons. The sequencing input was naive CD4+ T cells sorted from blood. Subset in this sample: CD45RA+ positively selected. The TCR sequence derives from a man between 18 and 29 years old in good health. The chain uses TRBV30 and TRBJ2-1; no clear D gene. The CDR3 region has the DNA TGTGCCTGGAGTGTTGGGAAGTACAATGAGCAGTTCTTC. It translates to CAWSVGKYNEQFF.